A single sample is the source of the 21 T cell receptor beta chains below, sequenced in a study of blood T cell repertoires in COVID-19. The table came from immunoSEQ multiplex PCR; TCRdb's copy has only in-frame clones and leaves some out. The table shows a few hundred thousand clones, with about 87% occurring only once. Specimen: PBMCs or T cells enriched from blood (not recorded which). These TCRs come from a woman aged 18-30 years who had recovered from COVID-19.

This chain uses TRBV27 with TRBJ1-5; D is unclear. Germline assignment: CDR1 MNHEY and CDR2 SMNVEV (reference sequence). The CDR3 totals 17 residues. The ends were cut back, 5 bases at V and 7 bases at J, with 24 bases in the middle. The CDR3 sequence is CASSPTSHGGSGQPQHF. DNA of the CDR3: TGTGCCAGCAGTCCCACTTCCCACGGAGGGTCGGGGCAGCCCCAGCATTTT.

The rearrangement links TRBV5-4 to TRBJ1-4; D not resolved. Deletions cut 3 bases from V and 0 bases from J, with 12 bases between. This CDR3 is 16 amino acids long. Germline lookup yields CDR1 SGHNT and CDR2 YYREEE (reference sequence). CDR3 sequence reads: CASSSDVAPTNEKLFF. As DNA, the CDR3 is TGTGCCAGCAGCTCCGATGTGGCCCCAACTAATGAAAAACTGTTTTTT.

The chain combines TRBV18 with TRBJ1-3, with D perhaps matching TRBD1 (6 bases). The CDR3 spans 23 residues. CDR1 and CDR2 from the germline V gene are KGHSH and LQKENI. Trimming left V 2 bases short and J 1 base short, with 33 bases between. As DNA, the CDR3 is TGTGCCAGCTCACCAATGGGACCCTACGGGGGGCCGCAACCCACCAAATCTGGAAACACCATATATTTT. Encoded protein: CASSPMGPYGGPQPTKSGNTIYF.

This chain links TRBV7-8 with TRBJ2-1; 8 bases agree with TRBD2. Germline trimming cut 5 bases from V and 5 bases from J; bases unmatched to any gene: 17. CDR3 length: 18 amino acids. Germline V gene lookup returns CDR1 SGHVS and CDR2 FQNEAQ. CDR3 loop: CASSHGLAGFGSDNEQFF. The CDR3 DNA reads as TGTGCCAGCAGCCACGGACTAGCTGGCTTTGGGTCGGACAATGAGCAGTTCTTC.

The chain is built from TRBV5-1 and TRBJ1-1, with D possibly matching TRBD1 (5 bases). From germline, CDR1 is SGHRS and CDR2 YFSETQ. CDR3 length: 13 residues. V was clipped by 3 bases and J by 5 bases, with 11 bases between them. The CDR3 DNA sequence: TGCGCCAGCAGCTCCCCGGGGGGTACTGAAGCTTTCTTT. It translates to CASSSPGGTEAFF.

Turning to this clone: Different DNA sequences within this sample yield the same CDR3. The CDR3 spells CASSPSMNTEAFF. DNA of the CDR3: TGTGCCAGCAGCCCCTCTATGAACACTGAAGCTTTCTTT. This rearrangement joins TRBV3-1 (or the pseudogene TRBV3-2) to TRBJ1-1; no reliable D call. CDR3 size: 13 residues. V was trimmed by 4 bases and J by 0 bases, leaving 6 bases between them. Germline assignment: CDR1 LGHDT and CDR2 YNNKEL (reference sequence).

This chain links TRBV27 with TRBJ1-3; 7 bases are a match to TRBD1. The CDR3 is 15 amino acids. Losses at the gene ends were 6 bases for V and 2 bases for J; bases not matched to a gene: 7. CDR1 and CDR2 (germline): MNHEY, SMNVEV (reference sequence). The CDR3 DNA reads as TGTGCCAGCAGACGGGACAGCTACCCTGGAAACACCATATATTTT. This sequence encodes CASRRDSYPGNTIYF.

The CDR3 coding sequence is TGCGCCAGCAGCTTGAGCCCTAGCGGGACCCCCAATGAGCAGTTCTTC. This translates into CASSLSPSGTPNEQFF. This chain links TRBV5-1 with TRBJ2-1, with TRBD2 identical over 9 bases. The germline CDR1 and CDR2 sequences are SGHRS and YFSETQ. The CDR3 length is 16 residues. J lost 6 bases, V lost 1 base, and 8 bases had no gene match. Based on the CDR3 plus reference TRBV5-1 and TRBJ2-1, the full variable domain is KAGVTQTPRYLIKTRGQQVTLSCSPISGHRSVSWYQQTPGQGLQFLFEYFSETQRNKGNFPGRFSGRQFSNSRSEMNVSTLELGDSALYLCASSLSPSGTPNEQFFGPGTRLTVL.

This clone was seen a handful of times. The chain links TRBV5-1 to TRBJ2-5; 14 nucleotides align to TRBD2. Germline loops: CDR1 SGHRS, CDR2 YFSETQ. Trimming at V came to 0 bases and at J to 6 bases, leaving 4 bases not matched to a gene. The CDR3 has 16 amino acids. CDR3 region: CASSLEGLAGVKTQYF. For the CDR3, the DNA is TGCGCCAGCAGCTTGGAGGGACTAGCGGGAGTAAAGACCCAGTACTTC.

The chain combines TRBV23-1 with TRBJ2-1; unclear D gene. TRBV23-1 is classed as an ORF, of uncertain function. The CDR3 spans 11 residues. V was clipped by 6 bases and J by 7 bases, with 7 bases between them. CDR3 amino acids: CASRPKNEQFF. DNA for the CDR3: TGCGCCAGCAGACCTAAGAATGAGCAGTTCTTC.

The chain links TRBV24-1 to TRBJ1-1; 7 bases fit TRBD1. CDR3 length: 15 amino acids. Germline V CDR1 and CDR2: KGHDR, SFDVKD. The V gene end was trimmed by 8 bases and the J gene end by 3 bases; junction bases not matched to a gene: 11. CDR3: CATIPTGILDTEAFF. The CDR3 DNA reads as TGTGCCACCATTCCGACAGGGATCTTGGACACTGAAGCTTTCTTT.

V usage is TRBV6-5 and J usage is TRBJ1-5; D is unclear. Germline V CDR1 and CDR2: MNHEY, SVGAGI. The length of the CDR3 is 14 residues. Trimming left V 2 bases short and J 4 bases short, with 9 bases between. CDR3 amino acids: CASSYKYGNQPQHF. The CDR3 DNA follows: TGTGCCAGCAGTTACAAATACGGGAATCAGCCCCAGCATTTT.

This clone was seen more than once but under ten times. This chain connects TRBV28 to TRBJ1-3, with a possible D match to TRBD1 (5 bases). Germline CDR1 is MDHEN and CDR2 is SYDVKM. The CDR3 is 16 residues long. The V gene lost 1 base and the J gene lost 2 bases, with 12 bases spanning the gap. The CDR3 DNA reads TGTGCCAGCAGTTTATCTATTTCAGGGCCTGGAAACACCATATATTTT. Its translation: CASSLSISGPGNTIYF.

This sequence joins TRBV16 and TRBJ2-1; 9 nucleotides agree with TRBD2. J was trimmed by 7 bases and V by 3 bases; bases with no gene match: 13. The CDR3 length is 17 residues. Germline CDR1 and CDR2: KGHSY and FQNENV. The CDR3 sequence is CASSHGRREGFGNEQFF. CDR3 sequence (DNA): TGTGCCAGCAGCCACGGAAGGCGGGAGGGATTCGGGAATGAGCAGTTCTTC.

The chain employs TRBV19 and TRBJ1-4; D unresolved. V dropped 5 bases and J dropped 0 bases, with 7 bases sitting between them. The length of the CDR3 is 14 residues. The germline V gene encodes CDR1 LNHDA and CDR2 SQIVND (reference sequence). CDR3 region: CASSAQATNEKLFF. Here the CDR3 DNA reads TGTGCCAGTAGTGCGCAGGCAACTAATGAAAAACTGTTTTTT.

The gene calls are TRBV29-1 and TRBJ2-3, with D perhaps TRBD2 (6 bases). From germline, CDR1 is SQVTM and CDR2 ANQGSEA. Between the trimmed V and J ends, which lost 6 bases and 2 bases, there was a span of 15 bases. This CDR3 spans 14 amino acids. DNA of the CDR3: TGCAGCGTGTCCGGGACTCCGTTCACAGATACGCAGTATTTT. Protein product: CSVSGTPFTDTQYF.

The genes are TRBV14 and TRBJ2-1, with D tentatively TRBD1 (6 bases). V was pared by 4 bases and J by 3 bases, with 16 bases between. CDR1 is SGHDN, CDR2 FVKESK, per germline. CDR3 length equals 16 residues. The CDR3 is CASSLNTGLYYNEQFF. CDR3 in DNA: TGTGCCAGCAGCCTTAACACAGGGCTTTACTACAATGAGCAGTTCTTC.

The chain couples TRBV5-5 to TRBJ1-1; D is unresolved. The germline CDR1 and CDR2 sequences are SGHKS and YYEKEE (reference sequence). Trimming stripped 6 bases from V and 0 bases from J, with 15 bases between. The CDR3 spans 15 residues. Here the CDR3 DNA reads TGTGCCAGCACCCCAGGTACACCCATGAACACTGAAGCTTTCTTT. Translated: CASTPGTPMNTEAFF.

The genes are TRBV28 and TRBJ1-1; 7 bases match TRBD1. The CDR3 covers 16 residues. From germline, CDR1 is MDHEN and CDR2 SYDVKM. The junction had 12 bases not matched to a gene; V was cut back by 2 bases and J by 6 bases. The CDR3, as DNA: TGTGCCAGCAGTTTAATATCGACAGGGAGTTCATCTGAAGCTTTCTTT. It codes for CASSLISTGSSSEAFF.

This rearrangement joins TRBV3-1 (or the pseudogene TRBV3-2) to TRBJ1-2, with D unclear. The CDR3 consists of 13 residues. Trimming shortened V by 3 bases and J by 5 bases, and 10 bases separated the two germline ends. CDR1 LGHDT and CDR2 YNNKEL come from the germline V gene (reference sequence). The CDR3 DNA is TGTGCCAGCAGCCAGCAGCGTTATTATGGCTACACCTTC. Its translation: CASSQQRYYGYTF.

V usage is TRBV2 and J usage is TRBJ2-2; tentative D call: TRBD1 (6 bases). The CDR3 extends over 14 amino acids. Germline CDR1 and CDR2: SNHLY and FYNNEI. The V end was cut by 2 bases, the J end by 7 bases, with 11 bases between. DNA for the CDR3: TGTGCCAGCAGTGAATTGGGGGCTGGCGGGGAGCTGTTTTTT. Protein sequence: CASSELGAGGELFF.